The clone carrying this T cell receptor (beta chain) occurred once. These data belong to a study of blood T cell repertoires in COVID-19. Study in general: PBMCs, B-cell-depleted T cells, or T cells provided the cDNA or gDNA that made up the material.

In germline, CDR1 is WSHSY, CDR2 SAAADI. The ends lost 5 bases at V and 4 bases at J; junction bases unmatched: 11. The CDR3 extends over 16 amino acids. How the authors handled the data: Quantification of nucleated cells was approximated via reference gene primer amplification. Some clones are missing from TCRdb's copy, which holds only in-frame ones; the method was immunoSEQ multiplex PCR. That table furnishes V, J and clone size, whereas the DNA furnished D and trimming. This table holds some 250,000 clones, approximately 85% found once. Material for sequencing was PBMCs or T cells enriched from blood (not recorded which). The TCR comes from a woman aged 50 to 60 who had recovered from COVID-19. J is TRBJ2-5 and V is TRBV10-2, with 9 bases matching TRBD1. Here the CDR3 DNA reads TGCGCCAGCAGTTCACCCTTGGGGACAGGGCTAGAGACCCAGTACTTC. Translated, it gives CASSSPLGTGLETQYF.